The 7 T cell receptor beta chains listed next were all sequenced from one sample in a study of T cell responses to AZD1222 COVID-19 vaccine. Here immunoSEQ multiplex PCR was the method, and the copy in TCRdb shows in-frame clones only, minus some. The table shows 150,000 to 170,000 clones, with roughly nine tenths occurring only once. Source: peripheral blood, taken on day 0 of AZD1222 vaccination. The receptors derive from an adult in good health.

The chain carries TRBV7-8 and TRBJ1-2; no clear D. The CDR3 is 14 amino acids. Germline V gene lookup returns CDR1 SGHVS and CDR2 FQNEAQ. With 1 base removed from V and 4 bases from J, the gap between germline ends came to 10 bases. The CDR3 region has the DNA TGTGCCAGCAGCTTAGGGGTGGCCGGCTATGGCTACACCTTC. This encodes CASSLGVAGYGYTF.

This chain links TRBV25-1 with TRBJ2-3, with D uncertain. Trimming removed 4 bases at V and 6 bases at J, with 8 bases between. The length of the CDR3 is 12 residues. Germline CDR1 reads MGHDK; CDR2 reads SYGVNS. The CDR3 loop is CASSGKADTQYF. CDR3 bases: TGTGCCAGCAGTGGAAAGGCGGATACGCAGTATTTT.

This clone was picked up a small number of times. The gene calls are TRBV11-2 and TRBJ2-2; a weak D match, TRBD2 (5 bases). The CDR3 consists of 15 residues. Germline V CDR1 and CDR2: SGHAT, FQNNGV. Trimming stripped 1 base from V and 4 bases from J, with 10 bases between. The CDR3 spells CASSLGSAATGELFF. The CDR3 DNA is TGTGCCAGCAGCTTAGGTTCAGCGGCCACCGGGGAGCTGTTTTTT.

This chain connects TRBV5-1 to TRBJ2-2; D is perhaps TRBD2 (5 bases). This CDR3 has 11 residues. Germline V gives CDR1 SGHRS, CDR2 YFSETQ. The V end was cut by 7 bases, the J end by 6 bases, with 7 bases between. In DNA form, the CDR3 reads TGCGCCAGCCGGGGAGCCGGGGAGCTGTTTTTT. It yields the protein CASRGAGELFF.

The chain is built from TRBV30 and TRBJ2-7, with D possibly matching TRBD1 (5 bases). The CDR3 contains 16 residues. V lost 4 bases to trimming and J lost 2 bases, with 21 bases between them. The V gene's germline CDR1 is GTSNPN and CDR2 SVGIG (reference sequence). The CDR3 nucleotides are TGTGCCTGGACCCTACGGGTTGGGGCTCCCCCCTACGAGCAGTACTTC. Translation gives CAWTLRVGAPPYEQYF.

The chain combines TRBV9 with TRBJ2-3; 13 bases are shared with TRBD2. After removal of 3 bases from V and 2 bases from J, the junction contained 6 bases not matched to a gene. The V gene's germline CDR1 is SGDLS and CDR2 YYNGEE. The CDR3 contains 17 residues. CDR3 protein: CASSGTSGGANTDTQYF. CDR3 nucleotide sequence: TGTGCCAGCAGCGGTACTAGCGGGGGGGCCAACACAGATACGCAGTATTTT.

The chain joins TRBV6-5 to TRBJ2-7; D is unresolved. The germline V gene has CDR1 MNHEY and CDR2 SVGAGI. Trimming took off 7 bases at V and 6 bases at J, with 19 bases between the two ends. CDR3 length equals 14 residues. The CDR3 nucleotides are TGTGCCAGCAACCACGGCCGGTTGGAGAGCGAGCAGTACTTC. This translates into CASNHGRLESEQYF.